The clone carrying this T cell receptor beta chain has only a few counts. Other DNA sequences of this sample code for an identical CDR3. There are 14 residues in the CDR3. V lost 4 bases and J lost 0, with 9 bases in between. Germline lookup yields CDR1 LNHDA and CDR2 SQIVND (reference sequence). Clones were sequenced by immunoSEQ multiplex PCR, and TCRdb holds only the in-frame ones, with some missing. Found here are some 180,000 clones, roughly nine tenths of them singletons; the top ten hold around 3.6%. This entry belongs to a study of T cell responses to AZD1222 COVID-19 vaccine. This clonotype was sampled from an adult who received the MenACWY meningococcal vaccine as a control. The chain couples TRBV19 to TRBJ1-1; a possible D gene is TRBD1 (5 bases). The material sequenced was peripheral blood, taken 28 days after the second dose of the MenACWY control vaccine. The CDR3 is CASSTGHLNTEAFF. CDR3 nucleotides: TGTGCCAGTAGTACCGGACATTTGAACACTGAAGCTTTCTTT.